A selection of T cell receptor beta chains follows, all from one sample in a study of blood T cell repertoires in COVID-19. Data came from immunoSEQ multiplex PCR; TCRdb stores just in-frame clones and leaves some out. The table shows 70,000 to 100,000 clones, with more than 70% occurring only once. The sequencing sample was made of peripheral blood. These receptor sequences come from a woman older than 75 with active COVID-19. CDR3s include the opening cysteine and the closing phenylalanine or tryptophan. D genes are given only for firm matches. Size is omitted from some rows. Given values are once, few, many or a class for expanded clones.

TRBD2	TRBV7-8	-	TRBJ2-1	TGTGCCAGCAGCTTACCTAGCGGGAGGGGCGATGAGCAGTTCTTC	CASSLPSGRGDEQFF
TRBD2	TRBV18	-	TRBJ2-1	TGTGCCAGCTCAAGGGCTAGCGGGAGTGGTGAGCAGTTCTTC	CASSRASGSGEQFF
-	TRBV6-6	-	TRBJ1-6	TGTGCCAGCAGTTACTCAGGGGGTGATAATTCACCCCTCCACTTT	CASSYSGGDNSPLHF
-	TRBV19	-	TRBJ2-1	TGTGCCAGTAGTATGAGTAGCGAGGATGAGCAGTTCTTC	CASSMSSEDEQFF
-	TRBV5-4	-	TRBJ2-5	TGTGCCAGCAGCTTGGAGACTATACAAGAGACCCAGTACTTC	CASSLETIQETQYF
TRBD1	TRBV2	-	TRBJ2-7	TGTGCCAGCAGTGTGTTACAGGGGGCCTACGAGCAGTACTTC	CASSVLQGAYEQYF
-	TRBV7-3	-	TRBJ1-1	TGTGCCAGCAGCTTAATGGGACAAAACACTGAAGCTTTCTTT	CASSLMGQNTEAFF
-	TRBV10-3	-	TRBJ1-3	TGTGCCATCAGTGACGTTGGAAACACCATATATTTT	CAISDVGNTIYF
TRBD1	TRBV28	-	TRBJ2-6	TGTGCCAGCGGTGGACAGGGGCGCTCTGGGGCCAACGTCCTGACTTTC	CASGGQGRSGANVLTF
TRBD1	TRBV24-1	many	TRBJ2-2	TGTGCCACCAGTCGGACAGGGAACACCGGGGAGCTGTTTTTT	CATSRTGNTGELFF
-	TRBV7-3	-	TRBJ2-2	TGTGCCAGCAGCCGAGGACAGAACACCGGGGAGCTGTTTTTT	CASSRGQNTGELFF
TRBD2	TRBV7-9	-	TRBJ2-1	TGTGCCAGCAGTTTTAGCGGGATCTACAATGAGCAGTTCTTC	CASSFSGIYNEQFF
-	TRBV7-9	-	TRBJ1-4	TGTGCCAGCAGCCCCACGGGATTTGCTGTTGAAAAACTGTTTTTT	CASSPTGFAVEKLFF
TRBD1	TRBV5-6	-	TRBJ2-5	TGTGCCAGCAGCTATCCGACAGGGGATGGCGAGACCCAGTACTTC	CASSYPTGDGETQYF
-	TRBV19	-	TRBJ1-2	TGTGCCAGTAGTATAGTCCCCCCGGTGGTTTATGATGGCTACACCTTC	CASSIVPPVVYDGYTF
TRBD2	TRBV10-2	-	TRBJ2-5	TGCGCCAGCAGACGGGCTAGCGGGAAAGAGACCCAGTACTTC	CASRRASGKETQYF
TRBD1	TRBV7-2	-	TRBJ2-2	TGTGCCAGCAGACCACAGGGGGCGAGTCTTGCCGGGGAGCTGTTTTTT	CASRPQGASLAGELFF
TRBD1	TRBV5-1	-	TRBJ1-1	TGCGCCAGCAGCATCCGGACAGGGAACACTGAAGCTTTCTTT	CASSIRTGNTEAFF
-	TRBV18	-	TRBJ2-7	TGTGCCAGCTCATCAACTAGCTATACGAACGAGCAGTACTTC	CASSSTSYTNEQYF
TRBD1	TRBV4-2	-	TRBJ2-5	TGTGCCAGCAGCCCGGGGACAGCGGAGACCCAGTACTTC	CASSPGTAETQYF
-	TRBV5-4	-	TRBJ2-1	TGTGCCAGCAGCCCATCACTAGGATGGAATGAGCAGTTCTTC	CASSPSLGWNEQFF
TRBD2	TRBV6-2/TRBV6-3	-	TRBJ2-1	TGTGCCAGCAGTGATCAAGCGGGAGCTACCTACAATGAGCAGTTCTTC	CASSDQAGATYNEQFF
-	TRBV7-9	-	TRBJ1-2	TGTGCCAGCAGCTTCGCAGCTAACTATGGCTACACCTTC	CASSFAANYGYTF
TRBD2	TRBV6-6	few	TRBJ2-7	TGTGCCAGCAGTTACGATAGCGGGAGGATTTACGAGCAGTACTTC	CASSYDSGRIYEQYF
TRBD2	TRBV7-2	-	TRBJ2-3	TGTGCCAGCAGCTTAGTGGGAGGAGCGGGGCCCACAGATACGCAGTATTTT	CASSLVGGAGPTDTQYF
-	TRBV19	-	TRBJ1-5	TGTGCCAGTAGTATACAGGGAGGGTATAGCAATCAGCCCCAGCATTTT	CASSIQGGYSNQPQHF
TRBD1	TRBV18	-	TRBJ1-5	TGTGCCAGCTCACCAGGGGGACAGGGAGTTTATCAGCCCCAGCATTTT	CASSPGGQGVYQPQHF
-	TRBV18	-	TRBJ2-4	TGTGCCAGCTCACCACCGTCTCTAGCCAAAAACATTCAGTACTTC	CASSPPSLAKNIQYF
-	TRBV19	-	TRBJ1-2	TGTGCCAGTACCCTAGTAGCCTACCCTATTAACTATGGCTACACCTTC	CASTLVAYPINYGYTF
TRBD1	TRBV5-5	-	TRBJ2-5	TGTGCCAGCTTCATACAGGGGGCCGAGTTTATGTACTTC	CASFIQGAEFMYF
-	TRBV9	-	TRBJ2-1	TGTGCCAGCAGCGTAGCCCCAGGGGTGTTAAATGAGCAGTTCTTC	CASSVAPGVLNEQFF
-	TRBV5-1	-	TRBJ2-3	TGCGCCAGCAGTTCCACGCCGGGCACAGATACGCAGTATTTT	CASSSTPGTDTQYF
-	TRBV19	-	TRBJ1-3	TGTGCCAGTAGTAAAAACTCCGGCTCTGGAAACACCATATATTTT	CASSKNSGSGNTIYF
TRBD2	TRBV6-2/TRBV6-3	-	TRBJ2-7	TGTGCCAGCAGCCCTACTTGGACTAGACGGCAGTACTTC	CASSPTWTRRQYF
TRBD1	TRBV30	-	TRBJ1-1	TGTGCCTGGAGTCCGAACGACAGGGGCACTGAAGCTTTCTTT	CAWSPNDRGTEAFF
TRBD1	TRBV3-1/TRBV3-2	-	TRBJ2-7	TGTGCCAGCAGCCGGGCCACAGGGGCCTACGAGCAGTACTTC	CASSRATGAYEQYF
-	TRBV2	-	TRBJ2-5	TGTGCCAGCAGGGAGACTAGTTTAGGCGGCCAGTACTTC	CASRETSLGGQYF
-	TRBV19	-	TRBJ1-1	TGTGCCAGTAGTATAAGGGGGGGACAACTCACTGAAGCTTTCTTT	CASSIRGGQLTEAFF
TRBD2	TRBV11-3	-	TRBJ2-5	TGTGCCAGCAGCTCCCGGAGCGGGAGGGCCGGAGAGACCCAGTACTTC	CASSSRSGRAGETQYF
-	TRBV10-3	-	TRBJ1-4	TGTGCCATCAGTGAAGTAGGGAGTAATGAAAAACTGTTTTTT	CAISEVGSNEKLFF
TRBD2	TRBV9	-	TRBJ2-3	TGTGCCAGCAGCGTACTAGCGGGTTCCCTCACAGATACGCAGTATTTT	CASSVLAGSLTDTQYF
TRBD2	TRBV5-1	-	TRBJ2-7	TGCGCCAGCAGCTTGGCCGGACTAGCGGGATACAACTACGAGCAGTACTTC	CASSLAGLAGYNYEQYF
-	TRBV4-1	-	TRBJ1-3	TGCGCCAGCAGCCAACTACTGACGGGGTTGCGCTCTGGAAACACCATATATTTT	CASSQLLTGLRSGNTIYF
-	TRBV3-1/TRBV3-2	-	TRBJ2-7	TGTGCCAGCAGCCAAGGGACTACTACCTACGAGCAGTACTTC	CASSQGTTTYEQYF
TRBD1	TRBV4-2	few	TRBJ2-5	TGTGCCAGCAGCCCCTGGGACAGCCAAGAGACCCAGTACTTC	CASSPWDSQETQYF
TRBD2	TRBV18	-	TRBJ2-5	TGTGCCAGCTCACCACCGCGGAGCGGGAGAGGGGAGACCCAGTACTTC	CASSPPRSGRGETQYF
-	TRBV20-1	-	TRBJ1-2	TGCAGTGCTAGTCGGGGGAACTATGGCTACACCTTC	CSASRGNYGYTF
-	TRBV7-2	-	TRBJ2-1	TGTGCCAGCAGCTTAAGGTGGACGGGAGATAGTGAGCAGTTCTTC	CASSLRWTGDSEQFF
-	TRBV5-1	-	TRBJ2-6	TGCGCCAGCAGCTTGAAGGAGTCTGGGGCCAACGTCCTGACTTTC	CASSLKESGANVLTF
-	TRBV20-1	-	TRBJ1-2	TGCAGTGCCCCGGACAGCCTTAACACCTTC	CSAPDSLNTF
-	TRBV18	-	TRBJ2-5	TGTGCCAGCTCACAGTTGCGGGACCCCCAGGAGACCCAGTACTTC	CASSQLRDPQETQYF